Listed below are T cell receptor beta chains from one sample, sequenced in a study of blood T cell repertoires in COVID-19. Assay: immunoSEQ multiplex PCR; the TCRdb copy retains only in-frame clones and omits some. The sample contains 52,000 or so clones, roughly 80% of which appear only once. The specimen was peripheral blood. Receptors originate from a man in his 70s with active COVID-19. Each CDR3 is given with its conserved first and last residue. The order of the fields is J gene, clone size, V gene, D gene, CDR3 protein, CDR3 DNA. D genes are given only for firm matches. The listing skips clone size in some rows; elsewhere it reads once, few, many or a size class.

j_gene: TRBJ2-1
abundance: -
v_gene: TRBV5-6
d_gene: -
CDR3aa: CASSSSGLSYNEQFF
CDR3nt: TGTGCCAGCAGCTCAAGCGGGCTCTCCTACAATGAGCAGTTCTTC

j_gene: TRBJ1-6
abundance: -
v_gene: TRBV28
d_gene: TRBD1
CDR3aa: CATLGLQGTTLHF
CDR3nt: TGTGCCACTTTGGGGTTACAGGGGACGACCCTCCACTTT

j_gene: TRBJ2-2
abundance: -
v_gene: TRBV5-8
d_gene: -
CDR3aa: CASSPGHSNTGELFF
CDR3nt: TGTGCCAGCAGCCCGGGACACTCGAACACCGGGGAGCTGTTTTTT

j_gene: TRBJ2-2
abundance: -
v_gene: TRBV11-1
d_gene: -
CDR3aa: CASSLFGRNTGELFF
CDR3nt: TGTGCCAGCAGCTTATTCGGGAGGAACACCGGGGAGCTGTTTTTT

j_gene: TRBJ1-3
abundance: few
v_gene: TRBV7-9
d_gene: TRBD1
CDR3aa: CATPGGLGNTIYF
CDR3nt: TGTGCCACCCCAGGGGGGCTCGGAAACACCATATATTTT

j_gene: TRBJ2-7
abundance: -
v_gene: TRBV7-9
d_gene: -
CDR3aa: CASSLEAGNYEQYF
CDR3nt: TGTGCCAGCAGCTTAGAGGCAGGGAACTACGAGCAGTACTTC

j_gene: TRBJ2-7
abundance: -
v_gene: TRBV11-3
d_gene: TRBD1
CDR3aa: CASSLSGTGSREQYF
CDR3nt: TGTGCCAGCAGCCTATCCGGGACAGGCTCCCGCGAGCAGTACTTC

j_gene: TRBJ2-1
abundance: -
v_gene: TRBV6-4
d_gene: TRBD2
CDR3aa: CASSAYSGSSYNEQFF
CDR3nt: TGTGCCAGCAGTGCCTATAGCGGGAGCTCCTACAATGAGCAGTTCTTC

j_gene: TRBJ1-1
abundance: -
v_gene: TRBV5-1
d_gene: -
CDR3aa: CASSLEGRENTEAFF
CDR3nt: TGCGCCAGCAGCTTGGAAGGGAGGGAGAACACTGAAGCTTTCTTT

j_gene: TRBJ2-3
abundance: -
v_gene: TRBV18
d_gene: TRBD1
CDR3aa: CASSPTGGTDTQYF
CDR3nt: TGTGCCAGCTCACCGACAGGGGGCACAGATACGCAGTATTTT

j_gene: TRBJ2-2
abundance: -
v_gene: TRBV6-1
d_gene: TRBD1
CDR3aa: CASSGRQGANTGELFF
CDR3nt: TGTGCCAGCAGTGGCCGACAGGGCGCGAACACCGGGGAGCTGTTTTTT

j_gene: TRBJ2-7
abundance: -
v_gene: TRBV2
d_gene: TRBD1
CDR3aa: CASSEAGGSYEQYF
CDR3nt: TGTGCCAGCAGTGAGGCAGGGGGATCCTACGAGCAGTACTTC

j_gene: TRBJ2-1
abundance: once
v_gene: TRBV7-9
d_gene: -
CDR3aa: CASSLSGGAGQFF
CDR3nt: TGTGCCAGCAGCTTATCTGGGGGCGCTGGGCAGTTCTTC

j_gene: TRBJ2-6
abundance: -
v_gene: TRBV24-1
d_gene: TRBD1
CDR3aa: CATSDLIFPGQQKGAPGANVLTF
CDR3nt: TGTGCCACCAGTGATTTGATCTTCCCGGGACAGCAAAAGGGGGCCCCTGGGGCCAACGTCCTGACTTTC

j_gene: TRBJ2-3
abundance: -
v_gene: TRBV5-6
d_gene: TRBD1
CDR3aa: CASSLTGVFTDTQYF
CDR3nt: TGTGCCAGCAGCTTGACAGGGGTATTTACAGATACGCAGTATTTT

j_gene: TRBJ2-1
abundance: -
v_gene: TRBV7-7
d_gene: -
CDR3aa: CASRHKEVYNEQFF
CDR3nt: TGTGCCAGCAGGCACAAGGAGGTCTACAATGAGCAGTTCTTC

j_gene: TRBJ2-2
abundance: -
v_gene: TRBV28
d_gene: -
CDR3aa: CASSYRATGGELFF
CDR3nt: TGTGCCAGCAGTTACAGGGCGACCGGCGGGGAGCTGTTTTTT

j_gene: TRBJ1-1
abundance: -
v_gene: TRBV5-1
d_gene: TRBD1
CDR3aa: CASSFDRGATEAFF
CDR3nt: TGCGCCAGCAGCTTCGACAGGGGGGCCACTGAAGCTTTCTTT